This record looks at one T cell receptor beta chain sequence and its context. The data stem from a study of blood T cell repertoires in COVID-19. The CDR3 totals 13 residues. V lost 3 bases and J 2 bases, leaving 4 bases between the germline ends. Germline V lookup: CDR1 MNHEY, CDR2 SMNVEV (reference sequence). Produced via immunoSEQ multiplex PCR; TCRdb's table is partial and in-frame only. Of 350,000 to 400,000 clones in the sample, 80% to 90% were seen once. Input material: PBMCs or T cells enriched from blood (not recorded which). J is TRBJ2-2 and V is TRBV27; D is unresolved. This receptor was taken from a man aged 18 to 30 who had recovered from COVID-19. The DNA of the CDR3 is TGTGCCAGCAGTTTGGCAAACACCGGGGAGCTGTTTTTT. Translating gives CASSLANTGELFF.